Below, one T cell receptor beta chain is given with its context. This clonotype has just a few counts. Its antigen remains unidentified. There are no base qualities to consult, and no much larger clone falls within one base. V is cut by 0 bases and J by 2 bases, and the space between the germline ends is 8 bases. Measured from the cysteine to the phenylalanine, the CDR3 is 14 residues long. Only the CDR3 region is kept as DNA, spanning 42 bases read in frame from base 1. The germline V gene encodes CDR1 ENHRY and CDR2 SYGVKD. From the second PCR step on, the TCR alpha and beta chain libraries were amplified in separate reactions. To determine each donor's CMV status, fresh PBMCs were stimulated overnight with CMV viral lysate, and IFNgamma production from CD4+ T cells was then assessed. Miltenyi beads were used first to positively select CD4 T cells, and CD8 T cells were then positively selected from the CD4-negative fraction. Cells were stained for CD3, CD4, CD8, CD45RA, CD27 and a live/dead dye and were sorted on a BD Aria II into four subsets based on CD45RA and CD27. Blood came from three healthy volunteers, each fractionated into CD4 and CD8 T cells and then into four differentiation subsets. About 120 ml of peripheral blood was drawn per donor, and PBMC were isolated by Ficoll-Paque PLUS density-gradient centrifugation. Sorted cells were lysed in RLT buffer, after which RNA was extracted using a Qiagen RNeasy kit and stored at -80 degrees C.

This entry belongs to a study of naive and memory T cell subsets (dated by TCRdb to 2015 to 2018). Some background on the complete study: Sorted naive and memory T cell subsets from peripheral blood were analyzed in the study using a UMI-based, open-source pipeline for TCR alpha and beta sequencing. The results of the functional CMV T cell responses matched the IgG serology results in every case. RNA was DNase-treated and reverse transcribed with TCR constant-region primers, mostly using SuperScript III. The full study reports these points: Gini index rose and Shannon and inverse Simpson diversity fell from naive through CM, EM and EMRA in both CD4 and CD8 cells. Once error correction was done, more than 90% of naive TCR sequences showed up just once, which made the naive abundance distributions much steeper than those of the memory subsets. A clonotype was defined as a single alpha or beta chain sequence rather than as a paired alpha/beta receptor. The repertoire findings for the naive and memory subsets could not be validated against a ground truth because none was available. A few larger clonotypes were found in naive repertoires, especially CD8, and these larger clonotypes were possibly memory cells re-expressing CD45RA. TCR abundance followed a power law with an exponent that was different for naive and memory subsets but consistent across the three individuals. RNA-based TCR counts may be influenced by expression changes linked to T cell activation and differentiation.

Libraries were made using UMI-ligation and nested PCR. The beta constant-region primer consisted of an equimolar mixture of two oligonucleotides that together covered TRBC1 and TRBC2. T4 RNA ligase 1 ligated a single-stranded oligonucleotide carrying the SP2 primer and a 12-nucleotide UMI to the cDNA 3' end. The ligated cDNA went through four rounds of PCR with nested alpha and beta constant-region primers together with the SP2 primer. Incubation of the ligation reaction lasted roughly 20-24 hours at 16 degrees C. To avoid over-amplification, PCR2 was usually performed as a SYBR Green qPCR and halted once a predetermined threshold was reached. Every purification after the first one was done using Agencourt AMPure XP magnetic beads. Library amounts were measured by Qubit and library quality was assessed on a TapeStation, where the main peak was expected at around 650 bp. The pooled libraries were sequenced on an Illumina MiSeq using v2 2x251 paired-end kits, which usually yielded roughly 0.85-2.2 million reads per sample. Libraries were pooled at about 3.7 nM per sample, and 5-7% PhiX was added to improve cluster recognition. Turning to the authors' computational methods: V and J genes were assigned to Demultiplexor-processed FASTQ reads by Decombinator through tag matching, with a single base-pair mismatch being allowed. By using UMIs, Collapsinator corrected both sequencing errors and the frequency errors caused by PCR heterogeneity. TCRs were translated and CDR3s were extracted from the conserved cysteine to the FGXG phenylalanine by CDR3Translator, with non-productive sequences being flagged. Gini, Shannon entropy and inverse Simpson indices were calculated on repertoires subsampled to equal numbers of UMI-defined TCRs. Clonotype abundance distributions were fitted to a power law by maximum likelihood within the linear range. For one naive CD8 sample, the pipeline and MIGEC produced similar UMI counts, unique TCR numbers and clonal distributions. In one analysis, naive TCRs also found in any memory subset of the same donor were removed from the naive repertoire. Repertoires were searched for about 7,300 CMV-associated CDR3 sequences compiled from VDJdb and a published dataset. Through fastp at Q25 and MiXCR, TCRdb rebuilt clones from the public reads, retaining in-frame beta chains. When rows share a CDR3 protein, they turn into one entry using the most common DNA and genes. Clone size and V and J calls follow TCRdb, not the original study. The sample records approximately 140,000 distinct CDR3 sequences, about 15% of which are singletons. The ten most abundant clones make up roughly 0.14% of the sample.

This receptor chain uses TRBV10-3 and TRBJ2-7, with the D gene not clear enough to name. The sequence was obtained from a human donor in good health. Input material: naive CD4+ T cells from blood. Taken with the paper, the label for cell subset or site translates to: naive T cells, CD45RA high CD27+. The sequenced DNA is TGTGCCATCAGTGAGTCTGTCAGAACCTACGAGCAGTACTTC. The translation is CAISESVRTYEQYF.